A single sample gave rise to the 16 T cell receptor beta chains below, sequenced in a study of T-cell reconstitution after alpha-beta-depleted transplantation in children. Library preparation (for TCRbeta) was performed with unique molecular identifiers. One entry per CDR3 protein results from TCRdb running MiXCR on the PCR reads. The repertoire includes 250,000 to 350,000 distinct CDR3 sequences, almost 10% of them detected once, and about 9.5% sits in the top ten. The source was PBMCs from the stem cell graft donor, collected from the stem cell graft. The receptors here all came from a human donor who donated a stem cell graft to a child with SCID.

In its sample, this clonotype was seen many times. The chain couples TRBV6-1 to TRBJ2-3; D is uncertain. Germline lookup yields CDR1 MNHNS and CDR2 SASEGT. V was clipped by 4 bases and J by 4 bases, with 18 bases between them. CDR3 size: 16 residues. CDR3 bases: TGTGCCAGCAGTGCTCTTGGTGTAAGGGTAGCAGATACGCAGTATTTT. Its translation is CASSALGVRVADTQYF.

This clonotype was recorded at least ten times. The DNA for the CDR3 is TGTGCCAGCAGGTTAGGCAGCTACGAGCAGTACTTC. Encoded protein: CASRLGSYEQYF. This chain uses TRBV25-1 with TRBJ2-7; D is unresolved. The CDR3 has 12 amino acids. The germline V gene encodes CDR1 MGHDK and CDR2 SYGVNS. Between the trimmed V and J ends, which lost 6 bases and 3 bases, there was a span of 9 bases.

This clonotype was seen repeatedly, ten times or more. V gene TRBV11-1 combines with J gene TRBJ2-1; no clear D gene. The CDR3 covers 16 residues. The germline V and J ends were trimmed by 3 bases and 0 bases, with 12 bases remaining between them. The germline CDR1 and CDR2 sequences are SGHAT and FQDESV (reference sequence). CDR3 loop: CASSFGASSSYNEQFF. The CDR3 coding sequence is TGTGCCAGCAGCTTTGGCGCCAGCAGCTCCTACAATGAGCAGTTCTTC.

The sample holds many counts of this clonotype. The chain recombines TRBV12-3 or TRBV12-4 with TRBJ2-4; D unclear. Trimming took 6 bases from V and 6 from J, leaving 6 bases between them. The CDR3 runs to 11 residues. The CDR3 spells CASSQLNIQYF. The DNA for the CDR3 is TGTGCCAGCAGCCAACTAAACATTCAGTACTTC.

This clonotype has a handful of counts. The chain joins TRBV27 to TRBJ2-7; D is unclear. The CDR3 extends over 11 amino acids. V was pared by 6 bases and J by 4 bases, with 7 bases between. Germline CDR1 and CDR2: MNHEY and SMNVEV (reference sequence). The CDR3 is CASRSGYEQYF. Here the CDR3 DNA reads TGTGCCAGCAGAAGTGGTTACGAGCAGTACTTC.

The chain combines TRBV7-9 with TRBJ2-7, with D tentatively TRBD1 or TRBD2 (5 bases each). The length of the CDR3 is 14 residues. Germline V gene sequence: CDR1 SEHNR, CDR2 FQNEAQ (reference sequence). Trimming removed 5 bases at V and 3 bases at J, with 14 bases between. The CDR3 spells CASSLPGPYYEQYF. The CDR3 DNA is TGTGCCAGCAGCCTACCGGGACCCTACTACGAGCAGTACTTC. Complete variable domain (other parts from reference TRBV7-9 and TRBJ2-7): DTGVSQNPRHKITKRGQNVTFRCDPISEHNRLYWYRQTLGQGPEFLTYFQNEAQLEKSRLLSDRFSAERPKGSFSTLEIQRTEQGDSAMYLCASSLPGPYYEQYFGPGTRLTVT.

The gene calls are TRBV20-1 and TRBJ2-7, with 7 bases matching TRBD1. Losses at the gene ends were 6 bases for V and 0 bases for J; bases not matched to a gene: 8. The CDR3 contains 14 residues. Per germline, CDR1 DFQATT and CDR2 SNEGSKA (reference sequence). The CDR3 region is CSARDSPSSYEQYF. CDR3 nucleotides: TGCAGTGCCCGGGACAGCCCGAGCTCCTACGAGCAGTACTTC.

There are a few counts of this clonotype. CDR3 loop: CASSLARIRVNTEAFF. The CDR3 DNA reads TGTGCCAGCAGTTTAGCGCGTATCAGGGTGAACACTGAAGCTTTCTTT. The chain couples TRBV12-3 or TRBV12-4 to TRBJ1-1, with a weak D call TRBD1 (5 bases). V dropped 0 bases and J dropped 0 bases, with 11 bases sitting between them. The CDR3 consists of 16 residues.

This chain joins TRBV5-1 and TRBJ2-7, with TRBD1 matching over 9 bases. The trim removed 0 bases at V and 5 bases at J, leaving 3 bases unmatched. The CDR3 has 14 amino acids. Germline CDR1 is SGHRS and CDR2 is YFSETQ. The CDR3 sequence: CASSLDRGQDEQYF. The CDR3 DNA reads as TGCGCCAGCAGCTTGGACAGGGGGCAAGACGAGCAGTACTTC.

This clonotype was found a few times. The chain combines TRBV20-1 with TRBJ1-5; 7 bases are shared with TRBD1. This CDR3 spans 16 amino acids. The germline CDR1 and CDR2 sequences are DFQATT and SNEGSKA (reference sequence). The trim removed 6 bases at V and 2 bases at J, leaving 13 bases unmatched. The CDR3 here is CSANTGAGGGNQPQHF. The CDR3 region has the DNA TGCAGTGCAAACACAGGGGCGGGAGGGGGCAATCAGCCCCAGCATTTT.

The J gene is TRBJ1-1, the V gene TRBV29-1, with 9 bases identical to TRBD1. This CDR3 has 11 amino acids. J lost 7 bases, V lost 7 bases, and 4 bases had no gene match. Germline V gene data show CDR1 as SQVTM and CDR2 as ANQGSEA. CDR3 residues: CSADRGIEAFF. The CDR3, as DNA: TGCAGCGCCGACAGGGGGATTGAAGCTTTCTTT.

For the CDR3, the DNA is TGTGCCAGCAGTTTCTTATTGGTGAACACCGGGGAGCTGTTTTTT. Translated, it gives CASSFLLVNTGELFF. V and J are TRBV12-3 or TRBV12-4 and TRBJ2-2; D not certain. The germline V and J ends were trimmed by 3 bases and 1 base, with 9 bases remaining between them. The CDR3 has 15 amino acids.

J is TRBJ1-2 and V is TRBV5-6; D not resolved. Germline assignment: CDR1 SGHDT and CDR2 YYEEEE. This CDR3 is 13 amino acids long. The V end was cut by 7 bases, the J end by 2 bases, with 12 bases between. The CDR3 DNA sequence: TGTGCCAGCGGACTGGGGTTGAACTATGGCTACACCTTC. It is translated as CASGLGLNYGYTF.

The chain is built from TRBV7-9 and TRBJ2-1, with 7 bases aligning to TRBD1. Germline V lookup: CDR1 SEHNR, CDR2 FQNEAQ (reference sequence). The trim removed 5 bases at V and 9 bases at J, leaving 16 bases unmatched. The CDR3 runs 16 residues. The CDR3: CASSRSKVDRALEQFF. CDR3 nucleotide sequence: TGTGCCAGCAGCCGTTCGAAGGTCGACAGGGCCCTTGAGCAGTTCTTC.

This clonotype occurred a few times. J is TRBJ2-3 and V is TRBV20-1, with 8 positions matching TRBD1. The J segment lost 3 bases and the V segment lost 3 bases, leaving 8 bases of the junction unmatched. Germline CDR1 reads DFQATT; CDR2 reads SNEGSKA (reference sequence). CDR3 length equals 15 residues. CDR3 sequence: CSASMGTGQTDTQYF. DNA of the CDR3: TGCAGTGCTAGTATGGGGACAGGTCAGACAGATACGCAGTATTTT.

In its sample, this clonotype was seen a few times. The rearrangement links TRBV18 to TRBJ2-1; D is unclear. The CDR3 extends over 15 amino acids. CDR1 KGHSH and CDR2 LQKENI come from the germline V gene. V was trimmed by 3 bases and J by 0 bases, leaving 9 bases between them. CDR3 amino acids: CASSPTAYSYNEQFF. The CDR3, as DNA: TGTGCCAGCTCACCTACGGCATACTCCTACAATGAGCAGTTCTTC. The full variable domain, its missing parts supplied by reference TRBV18 and TRBJ2-1, is NAGVMQNPRHLVRRRGQEARLRCSPMKGHSHVYWYRQLPEEGLKFMVYLQKENIIDESGMPKERFSAEFPKEGPSILRIQQVVRGDSAAYFCASSPTAYSYNEQFFGPGTRLTVL.